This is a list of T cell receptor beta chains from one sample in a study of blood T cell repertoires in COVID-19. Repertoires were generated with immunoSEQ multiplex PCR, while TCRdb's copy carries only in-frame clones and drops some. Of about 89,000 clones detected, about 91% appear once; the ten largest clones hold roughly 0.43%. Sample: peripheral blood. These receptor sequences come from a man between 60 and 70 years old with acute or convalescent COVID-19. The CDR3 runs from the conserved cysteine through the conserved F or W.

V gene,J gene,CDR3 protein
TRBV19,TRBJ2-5,CASGTGGETQYF
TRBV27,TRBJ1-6,CASSSGTSRMLGSPLHF
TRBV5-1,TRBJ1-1,CASSLTQDREAFF
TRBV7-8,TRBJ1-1,CASSLASASGFTEAFF
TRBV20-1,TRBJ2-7,CSARGQYEQYF
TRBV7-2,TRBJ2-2,CASSLSGGLAGELFF
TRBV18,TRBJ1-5,CASSPPNRNQPQHF
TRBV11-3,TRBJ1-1,CASSPNRETEAFF
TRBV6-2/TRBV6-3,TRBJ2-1,CASSYYDRGQGNEQFF
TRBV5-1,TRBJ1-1,CASSSEGSMVTEAFF
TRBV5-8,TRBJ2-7,CASLVGTGLGEQYF
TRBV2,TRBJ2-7,CASSIRVYEQYF
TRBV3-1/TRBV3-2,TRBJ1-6,CASSQGGRQGNSPLHF
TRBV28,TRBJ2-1,CASSPPSGRGGEQFF
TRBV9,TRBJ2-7,CASSVDLAGEQYF
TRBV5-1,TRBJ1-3,CASSSEGAGCTIYF
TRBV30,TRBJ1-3,CAWNRIVSGNTIYF
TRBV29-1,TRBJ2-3,CSVATSGTDTQYF
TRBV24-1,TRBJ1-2,CATSDPGQSFYGYTF
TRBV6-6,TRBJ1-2,CASTEQGVGNYGYTF
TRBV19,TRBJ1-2,CASSPREGVFGYTF
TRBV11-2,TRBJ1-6,CASRRTGGRHSPLHF
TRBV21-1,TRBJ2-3,CASSFHLAGGGTDTQYF
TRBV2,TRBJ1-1,CASSIRQTNTEAFF